The TCR beta chain under discussion was sequenced for a study of shared clonotypes between healthy human individuals. Study-wide findings and caveats: As a rule, naive subsets had a larger estimated richness than memory subsets. Generation probabilities were higher for clonotypes shared across all four sorted-subset donors than for unshared ones.

Points on this clone: Its antigen is unidentified.

Donors were healthy HIV-negative adults without recently reported acute infections or vaccinations. The CD8 memory fraction combined CD45RO+ cells with TemRA cells (CCR7-negative CD45RA+). CDR3 length: 14 residues. V was clipped by 6 bases and J by 4 bases, with 13 bases between them. Per the germline V gene, CDR1 is MDHEN and CDR2 is SYDVKM. Produced via immunoSEQ multiplex PCR; TCRdb's table is partial and in-frame only. The sample yields fewer than 150,000 clones, around two thirds seen once. The TCR was taken from a woman in her 30s in good health. V is TRBV28 and J is TRBJ1-3, with D possibly being TRBD1 (5 bases). The source material was memory CD8+ T cells sorted from blood. Subset described: CD45RO+ cells pooled with CCR7-negative TemRA cells. As DNA, the CDR3 is TGTGCCAGCAGCCCGCCTTGGGGCGGAAACACCATATATTTT. Protein sequence: CASSPPWGGNTIYF.